This T cell receptor beta chain was profiled in a study of blood T cell repertoires in COVID-19. Across the study: Sites across the United States, Italy and Spain contributed samples from acute and convalescent COVID-19.

Authors' processing steps: Estimation of nucleated cell counts was performed using reference gene primer amplification. Sequenced by immunoSEQ multiplex PCR; TCRdb stores in-frame clones only, minus some. V, J and clone size were drawn from that table, and D and trimming were deduced from the DNA. The table records 140,000 to 150,000 clones, approximately 80% of them present only once. The CDR3 has 15 residues. Germline-derived CDR1 and CDR2 are MNHEY and SVGAGI. V shed 8 bases and J shed 1 base, with 17 bases lying between them. This TCR was recovered from a human donor with acute or convalescent COVID-19. The donor label of this sample is uncertain. The genes are TRBV6-5 and TRBJ1-2, with unresolved D. Sequencing was done on a sample of peripheral blood. CDR3 in amino acids: CASLERGSGNYGYTF. Written as DNA, the CDR3 is TGTGCCAGCCTTGAGCGGGGATCGGGTAACTATGGCTACACCTTC.